The source of this T cell receptor (beta chain) is a study of siplizumab effects on memory and regulatory T cells (dated by TCRdb to about 2019). Concerning the study at large: The effect of the anti-CD2 antibody siplizumab on alloreactive T-cell subsets was examined in allogeneic mixed lymphocyte reactions constructed from human PBMCs. What the research found in general, with its limitations: Sequences below about 10^-5 frequency were poorly captured, so only a minor fraction of alloreactive clones could be mapped to unstimulated subsets. Unstimulated naive T cells appeared more diverse than memory T cells, and naive cells seemed to contribute substantially to the alloresponse. A naive or memory phenotype could not be assigned to roughly 80-96% of proliferating CD4+ or CD8+ clones. Siplizumab significantly lowered the cumulative frequency of alloreactive sequences that could be traced to unstimulated CD4+ memory T cells. Among mappable alloreactive CD4+ clones, an average Treg-derived fraction of over 60% was observed with siplizumab, compared with approximately 26% in control reactions. No functional confirmation was obtained for the suppressive function of proliferating Tregs from siplizumab cultures.

Sorted unstimulated T cells and proliferating T cells recovered from mixed lymphocyte reactions were subjected to TCRbeta CDR3 sequencing. Fresh whole blood from roughly 10 HLA-typed healthy donors was used to isolate PBMCs. Its CDR3 holds 15 amino acids, cysteine through phenylalanine. Only the CDR3 region is kept as DNA, spanning 45 bases read in frame from base 1. The germline V gene specifies SGHRS as CDR1 and YFSETQ as CDR2. Trimming costs V 4 bases and J 4 bases, and their ends lie 15 bases apart. Libraries were made using the immunoSEQ multiplex PCR assay. About 10^5 TCR templates per sample were assayed on the deep sequencing platform. Genomic DNA extracted from sorted T cells was used for TCRbeta CDR3 sequencing. As for the original processing: Clonal analysis of TCRbeta CDR3 data was done in the R programming language. Unstimulated samples were compared with post-reaction CFSE-low samples to define alloreactive CD4+ and CD8+ clones. Regulatory or non-regulatory origin of alloreactive CD4+ clones was assigned by matching sequences to the sorted unstimulated Treg and non-Treg repertoires. TCRdb stores this immuneACCESS table with in-frame sequences only. Part of the clones is absent; in the studies checked, under half of the shortfall reflects unresolved V genes, and no reason is known for the rest. V and J calls and clone size are those listed in that table; D and trimming were worked out from the DNA. Counted in this sample were 90,000 to 120,000 clones; 75% to 95% of them appeared once. 2.6% of the sample goes to the ten largest clones.

In regard to this clone: Its binding antigen is unknown. Per-base qualities were not stored, and no clone one base away is much larger.

In this chain, TRBV5-1 is recombined with TRBJ1-3, and perhaps TRBD1 as D gene, on 5 matching bases. Source material: CD4+ T cells sorted from blood. The clonotype originates from a human donor in good health. Some clones in this sample may be carry-over from other donors' samples. The DNA sequence is as follows: TGCGCCAGCAGCGGGGGACCAGATCCCGGAAACACCATATATTTT. This encodes CASSGGPDPGNTIYF.